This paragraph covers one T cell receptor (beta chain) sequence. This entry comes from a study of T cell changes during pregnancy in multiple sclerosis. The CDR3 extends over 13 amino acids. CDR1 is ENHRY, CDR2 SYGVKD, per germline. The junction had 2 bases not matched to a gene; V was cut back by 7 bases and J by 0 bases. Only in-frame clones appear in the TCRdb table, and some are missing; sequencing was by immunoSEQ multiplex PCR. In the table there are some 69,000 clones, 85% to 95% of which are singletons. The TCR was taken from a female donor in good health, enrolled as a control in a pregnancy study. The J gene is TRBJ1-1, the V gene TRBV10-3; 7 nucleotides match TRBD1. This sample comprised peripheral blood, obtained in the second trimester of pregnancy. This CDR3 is CAIKGQLNTEAFF. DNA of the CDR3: TGTGCCATCAAGGGACAGCTGAACACTGAAGCTTTCTTT.